The 23 T cell receptor beta chains in this list originate from one sample, sequenced in a study of cytomegalovirus exposure and HLA in healthy donors. The PCR employed 60 Vbeta primers together with 13 Jbeta primers. TCRdb keeps only in-frame clones here, not all; method: immunoSEQ multiplex PCR. The sample consists of about 160,000 clones, 82% of them appearing once. Sequences were obtained from PBMCs. All receptors derive from a male donor in good health and CMV-seronegative.

The rearrangement uses TRBV9 and TRBJ1-4; TRBD1 matches 10 bases. Per germline, CDR1 SGDLS and CDR2 YYNGEE. CDR3 length equals 17 residues. V dropped 0 bases and J dropped 6; count of bases not matched to a gene: 8. CDR3 region: CASSVALRTGGDEKLFF. In DNA form, the CDR3 reads TGTGCCAGCAGCGTAGCCCTCCGGACAGGGGGAGATGAAAAACTGTTTTTT.

The rearrangement joins TRBV27 to TRBJ1-6; D gene unclear. In germline, CDR1 is MNHEY, CDR2 SMNVEV (reference sequence). The germline V and J ends were trimmed by 3 bases and 9 bases, with 12 bases remaining between them. The CDR3 length is 14 residues. DNA of the CDR3: TGTGCCAGCAGTTTCCAGACACCATTTTCACCCCTCCACTTT. The encoded protein is CASSFQTPFSPLHF.

The CDR3 DNA reads TGTGCCAGCAGCTCACTAGCGGGTGGGTGGGAGACCCAGTACTTC. Translated, it gives CASSSLAGGWETQYF. The chain recombines TRBV7-3 with TRBJ2-5; 9 bases align to TRBD2. This CDR3 spans 15 amino acids. V lost 4 bases and J lost 5; bases outside the gene matches: 8. Germline values: CDR1 SGHTA, CDR2 FQGTGA.

The chain uses TRBV27 and TRBJ2-6; 7 bases match TRBD1. Germline CDR1 is MNHEY and CDR2 is SMNVEV (reference sequence). The V gene end was trimmed by 3 bases and the J gene end by 4 bases; junction bases not matched to a gene: 9. The CDR3 has 17 amino acids. The CDR3 region has the DNA TGTGCCAGCAGTTTTACAGGGGTTTTTGCCGGGGCCAACGTCCTGACTTTC. Translation gives CASSFTGVFAGANVLTF.

This clone was detected once. The chain joins TRBV29-1 to TRBJ1-1; TRBD1 matches 12 bases. CDR1 is SQVTM, CDR2 ANQGSEA, per germline. This CDR3 spans 13 amino acids. The V and J ends lost 6 bases and 8 bases, in that order; junction bases with no gene match: 7. DNA for the CDR3: TGCAGCGTAAAGGGACAGGGGGCATCAGAAGCTTTCTTT. It yields the protein CSVKGQGASEAFF.

This chain uses TRBV7-8 with TRBJ2-2; maybe TRBD1 (6 bases). Trimming took off 3 bases at V and 13 bases at J, with 12 bases between the two ends. Germline lookup yields CDR1 SGHVS and CDR2 FQNEAQ. The CDR3 extends over 12 amino acids. CDR3 coding DNA: TGTGCCAGCAGCTTTAACAGGGAAGTGCTGTTTTTT. Translated: CASSFNREVLFF.

The CDR3 is CASSETPGLVNEQFF. The CDR3 DNA reads as TGTGCCAGCAGCGAGACACCGGGATTAGTCAATGAGCAGTTCTTC. The chain couples TRBV7-3 to TRBJ2-1; a possible D gene is TRBD2 (5 bases). V lost 5 bases and J lost 6, with 17 bases in between. Looked up from germline, CDR1 is SGHTA and CDR2 is FQGTGA. CDR3 length: 15 residues.

This chain links TRBV18 with TRBJ1-3; possible D gene TRBD1, 5 bases. Trimming took 3 bases from V and 0 from J, leaving 9 bases between them. The V gene's germline CDR1 is KGHSH and CDR2 LQKENI. The CDR3 length is 15 residues. CDR3: CASSPDIVSGNTIYF. DNA of the CDR3: TGTGCCAGCTCACCGGACATCGTCTCTGGAAACACCATATATTTT.

This clone was observed a few times. The V call is TRBV6-6, the J call TRBJ1-2; 7 bases agree with TRBD1. V shed 2 bases and J 6 bases; nucleotides not matched to a gene: 0. CDR1 is MNHNY and CDR2 is SVGAGI in the germline V gene (reference sequence). The CDR3 extends over 12 amino acids. The CDR3 loop is CASSYGQDGYTF. DNA for the CDR3: TGTGCCAGCAGTTACGGACAGGATGGCTACACCTTC.

This rearrangement joins TRBV30 to TRBJ2-7; weak D call: TRBD1 (5 bases). The CDR3 has 13 residues. The germline V gene encodes CDR1 GTSNPN and CDR2 SVGIG (reference sequence). V was clipped by 5 bases and J by 3 bases, with 14 bases between them. The DNA for the CDR3 is TGTGCCTGGGCAAGACAGACAGACTACGAGCAGTACTTC. It encodes CAWARQTDYEQYF.

The CDR3 DNA is TGCGCCAGTAGGGGGCAGAGCTCCTACAATGAGCAGTTCTTC. Its protein product is CASRGQSSYNEQFF. The chain carries TRBV5-1 and TRBJ2-1; 7 positions agree with TRBD1. Germline V CDR1 and CDR2: SGHRS, YFSETQ. The CDR3 is made up of 14 amino acids. V shed 8 bases, J shed 0 bases, and the junction held 5 bases outside the gene matches.

With regard to this clone: The junction differs from germline at one of its ends, possibly a read error. The J gene is TRBJ2-7, the V gene TRBV7-9; maybe TRBD2 (6 bases). The CDR3 contains 15 residues. CDR1 SEHNR and CDR2 FQNEAQ come from the germline V gene (reference sequence). As DNA, the CDR3 is TGTTCCAGCAGCTTAATGGGGGGTGAATCCTACGAGCAGTACTTC. Its translation is CSSSLMGGESYEQYF.

The chain employs TRBV19 and TRBJ2-7; TRBD2 matches at 11 bases. The CDR3 length is 15 residues. Trimming removed 4 bases from V and 2 bases from J; junction bases left unmatched: 4. Germline CDR1 reads LNHDA; CDR2 reads SQIVND (reference sequence). This CDR3 is CASSTPGLAAYEQYF. The CDR3 DNA follows: TGTGCCAGTAGTACCCCGGGACTAGCGGCCTACGAGCAGTACTTC.

The chain is built from TRBV18 and TRBJ1-4; tentatively, D is TRBD1 (5 bases). V lost 2 bases to trimming and J lost 8 bases, with 18 bases between them. The CDR3 is made up of 16 amino acids. CDR1 and CDR2 (germline): KGHSH, LQKENI. The CDR3 DNA sequence: TGTGCCAGCTCACCATTCCTCCCCGGGACTGGGGAAAAACTGTTTTTT. It is translated as CASSPFLPGTGEKLFF.

The table lists this clone with a few counts. V is TRBV6-5 and J is TRBJ2-7, with D possibly TRBD2 on 6 matching bases. CDR1 MNHEY and CDR2 SVGAGI come from the germline V gene. Deletions cut 0 bases from V and 4 bases from J, with 16 bases between. This CDR3 has 16 residues. CDR3 coding DNA: TGTGCCAGCAGTTACTCCGATTTAGCGGAGCTATACGAGCAGTACTTC. Its protein product is CASSYSDLAELYEQYF.

A single count supports this clone. Mismatch with germline at one junction end may stem from a read error. The chain employs TRBV7-9 and TRBJ2-7; 9 positions match TRBD1. This CDR3 region has 14 residues. Germline loops: CDR1 SEHNR, CDR2 FQNEAQ (reference sequence). The CDR3 here is CSSSHDRGAYEQYF. The DNA for the CDR3 is TGTTCCAGCAGCCATGACAGGGGGGCCTACGAGCAGTACTTC.

This clone was recorded once. This chain uses TRBV18 with TRBJ1-1; 8 nucleotides align to TRBD1. The CDR3 consists of 14 residues. CDR1 is KGHSH and CDR2 is LQKENI in the germline V gene. The ends lost 3 bases at V and 4 bases at J; junction bases unmatched: 4. The DNA for the CDR3 is TGTGCCAGCTCACCCGGGACAGGTTTCACTGAAGCTTTCTTT. Translated: CASSPGTGFTEAFF. Complete variable domain (other parts from reference TRBV18 and TRBJ1-1): NAGVMQNPRHLVRRRGQEARLRCSPMKGHSHVYWYRQLPEEGLKFMVYLQKENIIDESGMPKERFSAEFPKEGPSILRIQQVVRGDSAAYFCASSPGTGFTEAFFGQGTRLTVV.

The rearrangement uses TRBV6-5 and TRBJ2-4; a possible D gene is TRBD1 (6 bases). The CDR3 runs to 15 residues. The V end lost 6 bases, the J end lost 4 bases, and 16 bases lay between the germline ends. Per germline, CDR1 MNHEY and CDR2 SVGAGI. The chain's CDR3 is CASSLTQGSKNIQYF. The DNA of the CDR3 is TGTGCCAGCAGCCTGACACAGGGTAGTAAAAACATTCAGTACTTC.

Concerning this clone: This CDR3 is also generated by other DNA sequences in the sample. This chain links TRBV7-8 with TRBJ2-5; the D is unclear. This CDR3 is 13 amino acids long. Germline V lookup: CDR1 SGHVS, CDR2 FQNEAQ. The ends were cut back, 1 base at V and 2 bases at J, with 5 bases in the middle. CDR3 coding DNA: TGTGCCAGCAGCTTAGGTCTACAAGAGACCCAGTACTTC. It is translated as CASSLGLQETQYF.

CDR3: CASTPREGGGYTF. DNA of the CDR3: TGTGCCAGCACCCCACGGGAGGGTGGAGGCTACACCTTC. The rearrangement uses TRBV6-6 and TRBJ1-2, with unresolved D. Trimming stripped 7 bases from V and 8 bases from J, with 17 bases between. CDR3 size: 13 residues. Germline loops: CDR1 MNHNY, CDR2 SVGAGI (reference sequence).

The chain has TRBV12-5 and TRBJ1-1; D might be TRBD1 (5 bases). Trimming took 4 bases from V and 4 from J, leaving 16 bases between them. The CDR3 length is 15 residues. Germline V gives CDR1 LGHNT, CDR2 FRNRAP. As DNA, the CDR3 is TGTGCTAGTGGTTCCCAGGGTTCGGGGGGCACTGAAGCTTTCTTT. Its protein is CASGSQGSGGTEAFF.

To note about this clone: One junction end disagrees with the germline gene, perhaps due to a read error. The chain combines TRBV11-2 with TRBJ2-3, with 7 bases lining up with TRBD1. The V gene's germline CDR1 is SGHAT and CDR2 FQNNGV. The CDR3 consists of 14 residues. The CDR3 sequence: CANSPGQYTDTQYF. The CDR3 DNA is TGTGCCAACAGCCCGGGACAGTACACAGATACGCAGTATTTT.

This chain connects TRBV5-4 to TRBJ1-5, with no clear D. CDR1 and CDR2 (germline): SGHNT, YYREEE (reference sequence). The CDR3 consists of 14 residues. V was cut by 4 bases and J by 0 bases, with 8 bases left in between. CDR3 coding DNA: TGTGCCAGCAGCGATTCGGGTAGCAATCAGCCCCAGCATTTT. Translation gives CASSDSGSNQPQHF. The complete variable domain, with remaining parts taken from reference TRBV5-4 and TRBJ1-5, reads ETGVTQSPTHLIKTRGQQVTLRCSSQSGHNTVSWYQQALGQGPQFIFQYYREEENGRGNFPPRFSGLQFPNYSSELNVNALELDDSALYLCASSDSGSNQPQHFGDGTRLSIL.